This TCR beta chain emerged from a study of blood T cell repertoires in COVID-19. Study summary: Donors in the United States, Italy and Spain gave samples during acute or convalescent COVID-19.

The junction had 12 bases not matched to a gene; V was cut back by 11 bases and J by 8 bases. Germline assignment: CDR1 LNHDA and CDR2 SQIVND (reference sequence). The length of the CDR3 is 14 residues. The method was immunoSEQ multiplex PCR; TCRdb's version includes in-frame clones alone and lacks a portion of them. The sample shows over 85,000 clones, approximately 90% of them seen only once. The gene calls are TRBV19 and TRBJ1-6; the match to TRBD1 covers 7 bases. This clonotype was sampled from a human donor with active COVID-19. The donor label of this sample is uncertain. Sequences were obtained from peripheral blood. CDR3 amino acids: CAPLRDSLHSPLHF. CDR3 nucleotide sequence: TGTGCCCCCCTCAGGGACAGCTTACATTCACCCCTCCACTTT.